This T cell receptor beta chain was found in a study of blood T cell repertoires in COVID-19. As for the study in general: PBMCs, B-cell-depleted T cells, or T cells provided the cDNA or gDNA that made up the material.

Profiled with immunoSEQ multiplex PCR; TCRdb holds only in-frame clones, not every one. Of approximately 81,000 clones listed, around 82% are singletons. The CDR3 extends over 14 amino acids. V lost 3 bases and J 5 bases, leaving 13 bases between the germline ends. CDR1 and CDR2 from the germline V gene are LNHDA and SQIVND (reference sequence). This clone was seen a single time. The TCR sequence derives from a human donor in a cohort sampled during active COVID-19. The specimen sequenced was peripheral blood. The V gene is TRBV19, the J gene TRBJ1-2, with D possibly matching TRBD1 (5 bases). CDR3 in DNA: TGTGCCAGTAGTATGGGGGGAGCAGCTTATGGCTACACCTTC. Its translation is CASSMGGAAYGYTF.